This T cell receptor (beta chain) was obtained from a study of shared clonotypes between healthy human individuals. The CDR3 is made up of 13 amino acids. Trimming left V 10 bases short and J 0 bases short, with 9 bases between. In germline, CDR1 is MDHEN, CDR2 SYDVKM. The donors, all of them Caucasian adults, lived in Nashville, Tennessee. Several immunoSEQ plates held equal portions of the genomic DNA taken from each subset. Sequencing used immunoSEQ multiplex PCR; TCRdb keeps in-frame clones, though not all of them. The sample includes approximately 470,000 clones, about 85% of them seen just once.

The TCR sequence derives from a woman in her forties in good health. Some clones in this sample may be carry-over from other donors' samples. The sequenced material came from PBMCs. The rearrangement joins TRBV28 to TRBJ1-4; D gene unclear. This CDR3 is CATKLSTNEKLFF. CDR3 coding DNA: TGTGCCACAAAGCTTTCAACTAATGAAAAACTGTTTTTT.